A single sample gave rise to the 21 T cell receptor beta chains below, sequenced in a study of cytomegalovirus exposure and HLA in healthy donors. A multiplex PCR was run with 60 Vbeta primers and 13 Jbeta primers. TCRdb's copy holds only in-frame clones and misses some; the assay was immunoSEQ multiplex PCR. The data show 100,000 or so clones, with about 81% seen just once and around 2.1% held by the top ten. Material for sequencing was PBMCs. These receptor sequences come from a young man in good health and CMV-seronegative.

The chain employs TRBV2 and TRBJ2-1; 10 bases align to TRBD2. The J segment lost 6 bases and the V segment lost 1 base, leaving 9 bases of the junction unmatched. The CDR3 is 17 residues long. CDR1 SNHLY and CDR2 FYNNEI come from the germline V gene. The CDR3 DNA is TGTGCCAGCAGTGAAGAGTCTAGCGGGGGCCTCTTCAATGAGCAGTTCTTC. This gives the protein CASSEESSGGLFNEQFF.

The rearrangement links TRBV5-1 to TRBJ2-7; 10 bases agree with TRBD2. This CDR3 is 14 amino acids long. With 5 bases clipped from V and 3 bases from J, the junction kept 5 bases outside the gene matches. Germline V CDR1 and CDR2: SGHRS, YFSETQ. Here the CDR3 reads CASRLAGELYEQYF. CDR3 nucleotide sequence: TGCGCCAGCAGGCTAGCGGGAGAACTCTACGAGCAGTACTTC.

The rearrangement uses TRBV6-6 and TRBJ1-5; possible D gene TRBD1, 6 bases. V lost 4 bases to trimming and J lost 4 bases, with 14 bases between them. The length of the CDR3 is 15 residues. Per germline, CDR1 MNHNY and CDR2 SVGAGI (reference sequence). The CDR3 sequence is CASSSQGGGNQPQHF. The DNA for the CDR3 is TGTGCCAGCAGTTCACAGGGCGGGGGGAATCAGCCCCAGCATTTT.

The chain is built from TRBV11-2 and TRBJ1-2; D uncertain. The CDR3 consists of 13 residues. Trimming pared 0 bases from V and 7 bases from J, leaving 9 bases between. Germline V gene lookup returns CDR1 SGHAT and CDR2 FQNNGV. CDR3 amino acids: CASSLEMRLGYTF. The DNA of the CDR3 is TGTGCCAGCAGCTTAGAGATGCGGCTTGGCTACACCTTC.

A remark on this clone: The junction departs from germline at one end; a sequencing error may be responsible. The chain carries TRBV6-5 and TRBJ1-5; D is unresolved. The germline CDR1 and CDR2 sequences are MNHEY and SVGAGI. The length of the CDR3 is 15 residues. The CDR3 sequence: CASSYGRGGNQPPHF. CDR3 in DNA: TGTGCCAGCAGTTACGGGCGGGGTGGCAATCAGCCCCCGCATTTT.

This clone was observed a handful of times. The V and J genes are TRBV15 and TRBJ1-4, with TRBD1 identical over 7 bases. Germline V CDR1 and CDR2: LNHNV, YYDKDF (reference sequence). There are 16 residues in the CDR3. V dropped 0 bases and J dropped 5; count of bases not matched to a gene: 6. The CDR3 loop is CATSREGGQRNEKLFF. In DNA, the CDR3 is TGTGCCACCAGCAGAGAAGGGGGACAGCGGAATGAAAAACTGTTTTTT.

J is TRBJ2-5 and V is TRBV7-2; 11 bases line up with TRBD2. The ends lost 6 bases at V and 4 bases at J; junction bases unmatched: 7. The V gene's germline CDR1 is SGHTA and CDR2 FQGNSA. The CDR3 has 15 residues. The CDR3 here is CASSFVAGGPETQYF. CDR3 coding DNA: TGTGCCAGCAGTTTCGTAGCGGGGGGGCCAGAGACCCAGTACTTC.

The chain carries TRBV27 and TRBJ2-5; D perhaps matches TRBD2 (6 bases). CDR1 is MNHEY, CDR2 SMNVEV, per germline (reference sequence). This CDR3 is 15 amino acids long. Trimming left V 3 bases short and J 4 bases short, with 15 bases between. The DNA for the CDR3 is TGTGCCAGCAGTTTGGGGAGATTGGGGGGAGAGACCCAGTACTTC. This codes for CASSLGRLGGETQYF.

The V and J genes are TRBV7-9 and TRBJ2-1; 10 bases map to TRBD2. CDR1 and CDR2 from the germline V gene are SEHNR and FQNEAQ (reference sequence). Losses at the gene ends were 5 bases for V and 3 bases for J; bases not matched to a gene: 4. This CDR3 is 15 amino acids long. The CDR3 DNA reads TGTGCCAGCAGCCCCCTAGCGGGAGACTACAATGAGCAGTTCTTC. Protein sequence: CASSPLAGDYNEQFF.

This clone appeared a single time. This chain links TRBV7-2 with TRBJ1-2, with 8 nucleotides matching TRBD1. This CDR3 region has 14 residues. The V gene end was trimmed by 5 bases and the J gene end by 8 bases; junction bases not matched to a gene: 10. In germline, CDR1 is SGHTA, CDR2 FQGNSA. CDR3 amino acids: CASSPGTGSRGYTF. In DNA form, the CDR3 reads TGTGCCAGCAGCCCTGGGACAGGCAGTAGGGGCTACACCTTC.

The V and J genes are TRBV9 and TRBJ2-1, with 11 bases fitting TRBD2. J was trimmed by 13 bases and V by 0 bases; bases with no gene match: 9. This CDR3 comprises 15 residues. Germline V gene lookup returns CDR1 SGDLS and CDR2 YYNGEE. DNA for the CDR3: TGTGCCAGCAGCGTAGGAACTAGCGGGGGTTGGCATCAGTTCTTC. This codes for CASSVGTSGGWHQFF. Combining the CDR3 with reference TRBV9 and TRBJ2-1 gives the whole variable domain DSGVTQTPKHLITATGQRVTLRCSPRSGDLSVYWYQQSLDQGLQFLIQYYNGEERAKGNILERFSAQQFPDLHSELNLSSLELGDSALYFCASSVGTSGGWHQFFGPGTRLTVL.

The sample holds a few counts of this clone. The chain recombines TRBV4-1 with TRBJ1-4; weak D call: TRBD1 (6 bases). Trimming cost V 3 bases and J 0 bases, with 17 bases left between them. The CDR3 is made up of 18 amino acids. CDR1 and CDR2 (germline): MGHRA, YSYEKL. CDR3 region: CASSQRDIRSATNEKLFF. Here the CDR3 DNA reads TGCGCCAGCAGCCAGAGGGACATTAGAAGCGCAACTAATGAAAAACTGTTTTTT.

The rearrangement joins TRBV5-6 to TRBJ1-2; 9 nucleotides match TRBD1. This CDR3 region has 15 residues. V was clipped by 4 bases and J by 7 bases; unmatched bases: 11. The germline V gene has CDR1 SGHDT and CDR2 YYEEEE. CDR3 sequence reads: CASSLQGAGYGGYTF. CDR3 DNA sequence: TGTGCCAGCAGCCTACAGGGGGCGGGTTATGGTGGCTACACCTTC.

This rearrangement joins TRBV5-6 to TRBJ1-1; D unresolved. From germline, CDR1 is SGHDT and CDR2 YYEEEE. V was shortened by 2 bases and J by 2 bases, with 4 bases between the two germline ends. This CDR3 is built from 12 residues. The CDR3 region is CASSFRNTEAFF. The DNA for the CDR3 is TGTGCCAGCAGCTTTCGTAACACTGAAGCTTTCTTT.

The V and J genes are TRBV10-1 and TRBJ2-7, with a possible D match to TRBD1 (6 bases). From germline, CDR1 is WNHNN and CDR2 SYGVQD (reference sequence). This CDR3 is built from 14 residues. Trimming shortened V by 8 bases and J by 5 bases, and 19 bases separated the two germline ends. As DNA, the CDR3 is TGCGCCAGCTCACGGTCAGGGGTTCGGGACGAGCAGTACTTC. Residues: CASSRSGVRDEQYF.

This clone was counted a single time. The chain joins TRBV9 to TRBJ2-5; 15 bases fit TRBD2. V gave up 3 bases and J gave up 4 bases; unmatched junction bases: 4. The CDR3 has 16 amino acids. Germline V CDR1 and CDR2: SGDLS, YYNGEE. The chain's CDR3 is CASSEAGLAGGETQYF. CDR3 DNA: TGTGCCAGCAGCGAGGCGGGACTAGCGGGAGGAGAGACCCAGTACTTC.

The chain has TRBV7-9 and TRBJ1-4; no reliable D call. The germline gives CDR1 SEHNR, CDR2 FQNEAQ (reference sequence). Trimming took off 3 bases at V and 8 bases at J, with 13 bases between the two ends. There are 14 residues in the CDR3. CDR3 loop: CASSFQIGGEKLFF. The CDR3 DNA reads TGTGCCAGCAGCTTCCAAATCGGAGGGGAAAAACTGTTTTTT. Full variable domain (remainder filled in from reference TRBV7-9 and TRBJ1-4): DTGVSQNPRHKITKRGQNVTFRCDPISEHNRLYWYRQTLGQGPEFLTYFQNEAQLEKSRLLSDRFSAERPKGSFSTLEIQRTEQGDSAMYLCASSFQIGGEKLFFGSGTQLSVL.

The chain has TRBV19 and TRBJ1-5; D is possibly TRBD1 (6 bases). V was shortened by 4 bases and J by 3 bases, with 13 bases between the two germline ends. CDR3 size: 15 residues. Per the germline V gene, CDR1 is LNHDA and CDR2 is SQIVND (reference sequence). Here the CDR3 reads CASSNIAGDNQPQHF. The CDR3 DNA sequence: TGTGCCAGTAGTAATATAGCAGGGGACAATCAGCCCCAGCATTTT.

A word on this clone: A single base is all that separates this from a far larger clone, so a read error is likely. The sample holds other DNA sequences that translate to the same CDR3. The J gene is TRBJ1-4, the V gene TRBV2; D not resolved. The V and J ends lost 6 bases and 7 bases respectively, with 18 bases between them. The CDR3 has 15 residues. The germline V gene has CDR1 SNHLY and CDR2 FYNNEI. The CDR3 DNA follows: TGTGCCAGCAGGGGTACACCTCCGGCGGGTGAAAAACTGTTTTTT. Translated, it gives CASRGTPPAGEKLFF.

The CDR3 sequence: CASSRDNQPQHF. CDR3 coding DNA: TGTGCCAGCAGCCGGGACAATCAGCCCCAGCATTTT. J is TRBJ1-5 and V is TRBV6-5, with no clear D. CDR1 and CDR2 (germline): MNHEY, SVGAGI. The CDR3 loop spans 12 amino acids. The germline V and J ends were trimmed by 6 bases and 3 bases, with 6 bases remaining between them.

The genes are TRBV27 and TRBJ2-5; possible D gene TRBD1, 6 bases. The better agreement between TRBJ2-7 and the DNA end casts doubt on the J call. The CDR3 is 12 residues long. In germline, CDR1 is MNHEY, CDR2 SMNVEV (reference sequence). The CDR3 region has the DNA TGTGCCAGCAGTTTAACAGGGAACGAGCAGTACTTC. Amino acids: CASSLTGNEQYF.